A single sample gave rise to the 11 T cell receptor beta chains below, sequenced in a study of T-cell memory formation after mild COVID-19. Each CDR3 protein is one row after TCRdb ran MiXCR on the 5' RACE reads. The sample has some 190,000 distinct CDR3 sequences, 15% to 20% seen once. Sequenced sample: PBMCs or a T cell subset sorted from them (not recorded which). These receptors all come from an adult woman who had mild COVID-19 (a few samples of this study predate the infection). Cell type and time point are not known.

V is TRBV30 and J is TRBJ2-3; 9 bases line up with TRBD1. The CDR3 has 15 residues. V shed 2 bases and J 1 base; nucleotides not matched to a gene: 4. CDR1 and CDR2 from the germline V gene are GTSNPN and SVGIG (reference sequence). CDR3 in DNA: TGTGCCTGGAGTCGGACAGGGGCTCGCACAGATACGCAGTATTTT. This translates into CAWSRTGARTDTQYF.

The CDR3 DNA sequence: TGCGCCAGCAGCCAAGACCAGGGTTATCAGCCCCAGCATTTT. Its translation: CASSQDQGYQPQHF. V usage is TRBV4-1 and J usage is TRBJ1-5; weak D call: TRBD1 (5 bases). The CDR3 is 14 amino acids. Between the trimmed V and J ends, which lost 0 bases and 5 bases, there was a span of 8 bases. CDR1 MGHRA and CDR2 YSYEKL come from the germline V gene.

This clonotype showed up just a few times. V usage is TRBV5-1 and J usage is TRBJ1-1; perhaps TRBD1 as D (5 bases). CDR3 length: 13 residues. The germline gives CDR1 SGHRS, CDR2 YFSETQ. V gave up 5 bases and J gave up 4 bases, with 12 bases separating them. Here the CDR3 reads CASRWGAGTEAFF. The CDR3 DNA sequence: TGCGCCAGCAGATGGGGCGCGGGCACTGAAGCTTTCTTT.

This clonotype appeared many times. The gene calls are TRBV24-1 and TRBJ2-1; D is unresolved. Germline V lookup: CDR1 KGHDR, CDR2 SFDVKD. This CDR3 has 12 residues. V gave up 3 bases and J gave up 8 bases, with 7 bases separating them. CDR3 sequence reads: CATSDDVDEQFF. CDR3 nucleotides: TGTGCCACCAGTGATGATGTGGATGAGCAGTTCTTC.

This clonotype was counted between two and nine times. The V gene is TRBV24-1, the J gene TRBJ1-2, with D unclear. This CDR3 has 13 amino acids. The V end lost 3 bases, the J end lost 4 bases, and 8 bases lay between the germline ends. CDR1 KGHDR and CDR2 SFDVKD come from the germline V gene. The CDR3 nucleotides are TGTGCCACCAGTGATGGACGGACCTATGGCTACACCTTC. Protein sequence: CATSDGRTYGYTF.

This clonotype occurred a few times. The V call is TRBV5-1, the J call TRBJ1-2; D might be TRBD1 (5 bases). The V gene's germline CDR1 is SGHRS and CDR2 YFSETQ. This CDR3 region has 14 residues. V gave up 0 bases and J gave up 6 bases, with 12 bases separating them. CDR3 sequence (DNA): TGCGCCAGCAGCTTGGGCGGGGCAGAGGATGGCTACACCTTC. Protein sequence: CASSLGGAEDGYTF.

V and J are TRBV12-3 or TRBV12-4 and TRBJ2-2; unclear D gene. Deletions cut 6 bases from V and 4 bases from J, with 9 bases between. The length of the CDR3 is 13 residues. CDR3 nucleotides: TGTGCCAGCAGAACCTCCACCACCGGGGAGCTGTTTTTT. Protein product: CASRTSTTGELFF.

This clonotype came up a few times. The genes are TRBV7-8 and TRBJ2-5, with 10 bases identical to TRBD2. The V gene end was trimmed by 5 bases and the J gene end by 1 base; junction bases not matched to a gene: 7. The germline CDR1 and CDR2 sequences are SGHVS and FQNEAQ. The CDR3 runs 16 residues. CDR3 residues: CASSKGLAKSQETQYF. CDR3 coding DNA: TGTGCCAGCAGCAAGGGACTAGCGAAAAGCCAAGAGACCCAGTACTTC.

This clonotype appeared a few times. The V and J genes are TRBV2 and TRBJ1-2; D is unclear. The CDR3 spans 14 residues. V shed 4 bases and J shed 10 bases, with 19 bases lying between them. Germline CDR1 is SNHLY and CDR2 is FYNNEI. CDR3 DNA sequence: TGTGCCAGCAGTGTAGATCTAGGTCCGGAAGACTACACCTTC. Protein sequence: CASSVDLGPEDYTF.

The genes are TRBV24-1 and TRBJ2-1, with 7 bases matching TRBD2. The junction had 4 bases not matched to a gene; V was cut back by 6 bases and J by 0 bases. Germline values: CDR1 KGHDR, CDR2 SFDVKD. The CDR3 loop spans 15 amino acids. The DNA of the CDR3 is TGTGCCACCAGTCGGGGGGAGAGCTCCTACAATGAGCAGTTCTTC. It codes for CATSRGESSYNEQFF.

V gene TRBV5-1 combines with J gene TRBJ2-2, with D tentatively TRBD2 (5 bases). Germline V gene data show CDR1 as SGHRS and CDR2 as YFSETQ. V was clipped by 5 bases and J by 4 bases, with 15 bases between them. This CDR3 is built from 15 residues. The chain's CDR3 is CASRDGLHSTGELFF. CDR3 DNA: TGCGCCAGCAGGGACGGACTCCACTCCACCGGGGAGCTGTTTTTT.